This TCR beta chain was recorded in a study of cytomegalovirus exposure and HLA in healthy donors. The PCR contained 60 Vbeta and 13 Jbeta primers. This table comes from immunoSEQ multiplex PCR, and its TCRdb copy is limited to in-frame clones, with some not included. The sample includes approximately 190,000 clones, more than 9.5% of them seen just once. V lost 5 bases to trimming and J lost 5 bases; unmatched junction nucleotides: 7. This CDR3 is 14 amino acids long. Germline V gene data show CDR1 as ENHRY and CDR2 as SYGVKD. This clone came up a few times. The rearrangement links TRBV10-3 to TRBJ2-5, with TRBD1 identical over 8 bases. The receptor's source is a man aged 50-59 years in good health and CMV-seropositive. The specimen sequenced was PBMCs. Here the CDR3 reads CAISQGQEGETQYF. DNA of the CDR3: TGTGCCATCAGTCAGGGACAGGAGGGGGAGACCCAGTACTTC.